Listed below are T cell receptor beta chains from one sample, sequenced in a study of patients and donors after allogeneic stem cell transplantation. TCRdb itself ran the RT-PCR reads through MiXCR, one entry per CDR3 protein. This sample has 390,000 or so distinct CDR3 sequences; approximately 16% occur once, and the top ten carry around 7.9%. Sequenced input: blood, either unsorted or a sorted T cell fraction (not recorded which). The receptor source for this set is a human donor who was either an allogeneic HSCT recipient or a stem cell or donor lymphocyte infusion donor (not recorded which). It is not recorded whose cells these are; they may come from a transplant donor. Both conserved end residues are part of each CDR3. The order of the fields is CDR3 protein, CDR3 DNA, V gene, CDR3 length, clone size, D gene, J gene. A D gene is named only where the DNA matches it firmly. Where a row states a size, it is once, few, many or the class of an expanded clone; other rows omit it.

CDR3: CASSLDLALSSGANVLTF
DNA: TGCGCCAGCAGCTTGGACCTGGCGTTAAGCTCTGGGGCCAACGTCCTGACTTTC
V: TRBV5-1
length: 18
size: NA
D: NA
J: TRBJ2-6

CDR3: CASSPGRENQPQHF
DNA: TGCGCCAGCAGCCCCGGCAGGGAAAATCAGCCCCAGCATTTT
V: TRBV5-1
length: 14
size: many
D: NA
J: TRBJ1-5

CDR3: CASSQDLYRRENNNEQFF
DNA: TGTGCCAGCAGCCAAGATCTATACCGGCGGGAGAACAACAATGAGCAGTTCTTC
V: TRBV4-2
length: 18
size: few
D: TRBD2
J: TRBJ2-1

CDR3: CASSPDGAKNIQYF
DNA: TGTGCCAGCAGCCCCGATGGGGCCAAAAACATTCAGTACTTC
V: TRBV11-2
length: 14
size: NA
D: NA
J: TRBJ2-4

CDR3: CASSTRTRTENTGELFF
DNA: TGTGCCAGCAGCACTCGGACCCGGACAGAGAACACCGGGGAGCTGTTTTTT
V: TRBV4-2
length: 17
size: NA
D: NA
J: TRBJ2-2

CDR3: CSARTWVDNEQFF
DNA: TGCAGTGCCCGGACCTGGGTCGACAATGAGCAGTTCTTC
V: TRBV20-1
length: 13
size: NA
D: NA
J: TRBJ2-1

CDR3: CASSPVRGEGTETQYF
DNA: TGTGCCAGCTCACCGGTTCGAGGCGAGGGAACAGAGACCCAGTACTTC
V: TRBV18
length: 16
size: few
D: NA
J: TRBJ2-5

CDR3: CASSLQGRVNTEAFF
DNA: TGTGCCAGCAGCTTACAGGGTCGGGTGAACACTGAAGCTTTCTTT
V: TRBV11-3
length: 15
size: few
D: NA
J: TRBJ1-1

CDR3: CASSLTGGRRYNEQFF
DNA: TGTGCCAGCAGTCTCACGGGCGGGAGGCGTTACAATGAGCAGTTCTTC
V: TRBV2
length: 16
size: few
D: TRBD2
J: TRBJ2-1

CDR3: CASSFRAGSSDTQYF
DNA: TGTGCCAGCAGCTTTCGGGCAGGCTCCTCAGATACGCAGTATTTT
V: TRBV7-2
length: 15
size: few
D: NA
J: TRBJ2-3

CDR3: CSARVGSADTQYF
DNA: TGCAGTGCTAGAGTGGGGTCCGCAGATACGCAGTATTTT
V: TRBV20-1
length: 13
size: few
D: NA
J: TRBJ2-3

CDR3: CASTLALAVEAFF
DNA: TGTGCCAGCACCCTGGCATTGGCGGTTGAAGCTTTCTTT
V: TRBV7-9
length: 13
size: few
D: NA
J: TRBJ1-1

CDR3: CASSSGRGNIQYF
DNA: TGTGCCAGCAGCTCCGGGAGGGGGAACATTCAGTACTTC
V: TRBV7-9
length: 13
size: many
D: TRBD2
J: TRBJ2-4

CDR3: CSVGRGTGRTTEAFF
DNA: TGCAGCGTTGGCAGGGGGACAGGGCGAACGACTGAAGCTTTCTTT
V: TRBV29-1
length: 15
size: NA
D: TRBD1
J: TRBJ1-1

CDR3: CASSLVGTGFAYEQYF
DNA: TGCGCCAGCAGCTTGGTTGGGACAGGGTTCGCCTACGAGCAGTACTTC
V: TRBV5-1
length: 16
size: few
D: TRBD1
J: TRBJ2-7

CDR3: CASSPRLDRVNYGYTF
DNA: TGTGCCAGCAGCCCCAGGTTGGACAGGGTAAACTATGGCTACACCTTC
V: TRBV7-9
length: 16
size: few
D: TRBD1
J: TRBJ1-2

CDR3: CASSLAGPYEQYF
DNA: TGTGCCAGCAGCTTAGCGGGTCCCTACGAGCAGTACTTC
V: TRBV5-1
length: 13
size: many
D: TRBD2
J: TRBJ2-7

CDR3: CSVYRGSEAFF
DNA: TGCAGCGTCTATCGGGGCTCTGAAGCTTTCTTT
V: TRBV29-1
length: 11
size: few
D: NA
J: TRBJ1-1

CDR3: CASSLGGTQETQYF
DNA: TGTGCCAGCAGTCTTGGAGGGACCCAAGAGACCCAGTACTTC
V: TRBV6-1
length: 14
size: many
D: NA
J: TRBJ2-5

CDR3: CASSAPTASNEKLFF
DNA: TGTGCCAGCAGCGCCCCGACAGCTTCTAATGAAAAACTGTTTTTT
V: TRBV11-2
length: 15
size: NA
D: NA
J: TRBJ1-4

CDR3: CASSHTEGAGTEAFF
DNA: TGTGCCAGCAGCCATACGGAGGGTGCGGGCACTGAAGCTTTCTTT
V: TRBV7-2
length: 15
size: NA
D: NA
J: TRBJ1-1

CDR3: CASSVSPGTGSYNEQFF
DNA: TGTGCCAGCAGCGTTTCACCGGGGACAGGCTCCTACAATGAGCAGTTCTTC
V: TRBV9
length: 17
size: NA
D: TRBD1
J: TRBJ2-1

CDR3: CASSTTSTYEQYF
DNA: TGTGCCAGCAGCACTACTAGTACCTACGAGCAGTACTTC
V: TRBV3-1
length: 13
size: NA
D: NA
J: TRBJ2-7

CDR3: CASSLWRGGHTGELFF
DNA: TGTGCCAGCAGCTTATGGCGCGGGGGACACACCGGGGAGCTGTTTTTT
V: TRBV7-8
length: 16
size: NA
D: TRBD2
J: TRBJ2-2

CDR3: CSAGSGASTDTQYF
DNA: TGCAGTGCTGGTAGCGGGGCAAGCACAGATACGCAGTATTTT
V: TRBV20-1
length: 14
size: many
D: TRBD2
J: TRBJ2-3

CDR3: CSATQAGELNEQYF
DNA: TGCAGTGCTACTCAAGCGGGAGAGTTGAACGAGCAGTACTTC
V: TRBV20-1
length: 14
size: many
D: TRBD2
J: TRBJ2-7

CDR3: CASSPLAGEAGELFF
DNA: TGCGCCAGCAGCCCCCTAGCGGGAGAAGCCGGGGAGCTGTTTTTT
V: TRBV5-1
length: 15
size: many
D: TRBD2
J: TRBJ2-2

CDR3: CASSYSSGNTIYF
DNA: TGTGCCAGCAGTTACTCCTCTGGAAACACCATATATTTT
V: TRBV6-2/TRBV6-3
length: 13
size: many
D: NA
J: TRBJ1-3

CDR3: CASSFRGSGSPLHF
DNA: TGTGCCAGCAGTTTCAGGGGCAGTGGTTCACCCCTCCACTTT
V: TRBV27
length: 14
size: few
D: NA
J: TRBJ1-6

CDR3: CASTGQTTEAFF
DNA: TGTGCCAGCACGGGACAGACCACTGAAGCTTTCTTT
V: TRBV2
length: 12
size: few
D: TRBD1
J: TRBJ1-1

CDR3: CSAKVRGGSTDTQYF
DNA: TGCAGTGCTAAGGTTAGGGGTGGTAGCACAGATACGCAGTATTTT
V: TRBV20-1
length: 15
size: few
D: NA
J: TRBJ2-3

CDR3: CASSAGDSNQPQHF
DNA: TGCGCCAGCAGCGCGGGAGATAGCAATCAGCCCCAGCATTTT
V: TRBV5-1
length: 14
size: many
D: NA
J: TRBJ1-5